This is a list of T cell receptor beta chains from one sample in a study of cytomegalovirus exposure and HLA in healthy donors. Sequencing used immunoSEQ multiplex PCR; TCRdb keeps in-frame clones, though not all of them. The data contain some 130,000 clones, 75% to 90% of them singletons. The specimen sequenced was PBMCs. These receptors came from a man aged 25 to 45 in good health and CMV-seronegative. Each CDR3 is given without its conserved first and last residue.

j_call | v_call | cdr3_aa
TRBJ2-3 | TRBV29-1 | SVDWREGVDTQY
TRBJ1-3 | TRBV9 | ASSVGTGRNTIY
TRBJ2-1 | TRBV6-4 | ASSRGQYNEQF
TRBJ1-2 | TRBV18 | ASSPGTGGSGYT
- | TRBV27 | ASSARTGVLYEQY
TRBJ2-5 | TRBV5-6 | ASSLRAQGLQETQY
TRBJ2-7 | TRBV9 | ASSVDSYNYEQY
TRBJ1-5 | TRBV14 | ASSPFRGGRGNQPQN
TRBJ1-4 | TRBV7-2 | ASSPRGDRVLNEKLF
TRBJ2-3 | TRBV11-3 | ASRLRDWGTDTQY
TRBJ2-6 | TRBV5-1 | ASSLDGSSGANVLT
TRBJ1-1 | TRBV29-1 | SVEGQSGKNTEAF
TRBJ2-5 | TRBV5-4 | ASSFGLAGPRETQY
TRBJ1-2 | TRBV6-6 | ASTDPSGHHGYT
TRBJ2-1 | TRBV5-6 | ASSAAGTDHNEQF
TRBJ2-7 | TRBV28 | ASTPSGSPNEQY
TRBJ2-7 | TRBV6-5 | ASKRGSTSYEQY
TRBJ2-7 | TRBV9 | ASSATEGLQY
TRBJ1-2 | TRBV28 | ASSTGFKGYT
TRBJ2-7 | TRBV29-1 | STVTGDSDEQY
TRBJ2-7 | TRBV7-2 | ASSSRDQGPGEQY
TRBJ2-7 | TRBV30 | AWSVSSTEQY
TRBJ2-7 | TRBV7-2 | ASSPGPGSEQY
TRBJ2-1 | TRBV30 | AWNPVAGRRASSSYNEQF
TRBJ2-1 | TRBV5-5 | ASSLEVAGAINEQF
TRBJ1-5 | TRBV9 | ASSPQGGANQPQH
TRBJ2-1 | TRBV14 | ASSQVSQEQF
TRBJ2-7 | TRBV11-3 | ASSLFGIKYEQY
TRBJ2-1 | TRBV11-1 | ASSSGTRSNEQF
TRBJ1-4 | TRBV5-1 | ASSLAHGGSTNEKLF
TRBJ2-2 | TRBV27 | ASSFSRGGPGELF
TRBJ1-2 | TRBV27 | ASSHTGVGGYT
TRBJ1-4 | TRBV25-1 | ASNLGGFNEKLF
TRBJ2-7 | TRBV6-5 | ASSQDRESYEQY
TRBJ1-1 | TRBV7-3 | ASTPGGTSTEAF
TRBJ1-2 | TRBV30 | AWSGTYCGYT
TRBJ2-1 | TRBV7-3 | ASSSWTGAYNEQF
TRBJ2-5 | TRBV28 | ASRLTGVETQY
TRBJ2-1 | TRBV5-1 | ASSLGAGVRNEQF
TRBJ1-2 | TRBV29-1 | SVQENRANYGYT
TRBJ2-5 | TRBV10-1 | ASSGGSSAQETQY
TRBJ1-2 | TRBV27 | ASSLSWGANANYGYT
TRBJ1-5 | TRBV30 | AWSVLGTGIYQPQH